The next 20 T cell receptor beta chains were all read from a single sample in a study of blood T cell repertoires in COVID-19. Sequencing used immunoSEQ multiplex PCR; TCRdb keeps in-frame clones, though not all of them. Of fewer than 250,000 clones listed, roughly 88% were seen once; the top ten hold approximately 5.5%. What was sequenced was peripheral blood. These receptors originate from a woman of 80 years or more with COVID-19, enrolled during active disease.

This clone was seen only a few times. The chain employs TRBV28 and TRBJ1-1; 8 bases agree with TRBD1. The CDR3 totals 15 residues. Losses at the gene ends were 3 bases for V and 4 bases for J; bases not matched to a gene: 7. Per the germline V gene, CDR1 is MDHEN and CDR2 is SYDVKM. The CDR3 region has the DNA TGTGCCAGCAGTTTGGCAGGGGGCTCCTCCACTGAAGCTTTCTTT. It encodes CASSLAGGSSTEAFF.

The CDR3 bases are TGTGCCAGCACTCCGGGACAATTCTGGTCTGGCTACACCTTC. Translating it yields CASTPGQFWSGYTF. The chain has TRBV28 and TRBJ1-2; the D gene is possibly TRBD1 (6 bases). The CDR3 extends over 14 amino acids. CDR1 is MDHEN and CDR2 is SYDVKM in the germline V gene. V was clipped by 7 bases and J by 7 bases, with 19 bases between them.

The gene calls are TRBV5-1 and TRBJ2-2; D is undetermined. Deletions cut 3 bases from V and 2 bases from J, with 11 bases between. This CDR3 has 15 amino acids. CDR1 SGHRS and CDR2 YFSETQ come from the germline V gene. CDR3 amino acids: CASSSGPSNTGELFF. The DNA for the CDR3 is TGCGCCAGCAGCTCGGGTCCCTCAAACACCGGGGAGCTGTTTTTT.

The chain employs TRBV6-6 and TRBJ1-5; D uncertain. V gave up 6 bases and J gave up 9 bases, with 12 bases separating them. CDR1 and CDR2 (germline): MNHNY, SVGAGI (reference sequence). The CDR3 is made up of 12 amino acids. The CDR3 DNA follows: TGTGCCAGCAGCCAAACCGAGGGGCCCCAGCATTTT. It translates to CASSQTEGPQHF.

The chain links TRBV28 to TRBJ2-2, with D perhaps matching TRBD2 (6 bases). CDR1 and CDR2 (germline): MDHEN, SYDVKM. This CDR3 is 15 amino acids long. The V gene lost 6 bases and the J gene lost 4 bases, with 15 bases spanning the gap. As DNA, the CDR3 is TGTGCCAGCAGAGCAACCGGGGGTGGCACCGGGGAGCTGTTTTTT. Its translation: CASRATGGGTGELFF.

This clone was seen a single time. The V gene is TRBV6-2 or TRBV6-3, the J gene TRBJ1-1, with TRBD1 matching 7 bases. After removal of 2 bases from V and 2 bases from J, the junction contained 11 bases not matched to a gene. The germline V gene encodes CDR1 MNHEY and CDR2 SVGEGT. The CDR3 has 17 amino acids. The CDR3 DNA is TGTGCCAGCAGTTACCGCCCACAGGGGACAATAAACACTGAAGCTTTCTTT. It yields the protein CASSYRPQGTINTEAFF.

The chain combines TRBV20-1 with TRBJ1-1; no definite D call. Germline loops: CDR1 DFQATT, CDR2 SNEGSKA (reference sequence). V was clipped by 3 bases and J by 0 bases, with 14 bases between them. The CDR3 consists of 15 residues. The CDR3 DNA reads as TGCAGTGCTAGTCCGTTGGAGCTCCTGAACACTGAAGCTTTCTTT. Translated, it gives CSASPLELLNTEAFF.

V is TRBV2 and J is TRBJ1-1; 11 nucleotides match TRBD1. The V gene's germline CDR1 is SNHLY and CDR2 FYNNEI. Trimming cost V 4 bases and J 6 bases; bases outside gene matches: 7. This CDR3 contains 15 residues. The CDR3 is CASSGMGQGVSEAFF. CDR3 in DNA: TGTGCCAGCAGTGGAATGGGACAGGGGGTTTCTGAAGCTTTCTTT. Using reference TRBV2 and TRBJ1-1 for the parts outside the CDR3, the full variable domain is EPEVTQTPSHQVTQMGQEVILRCVPISNHLYFYWYRQILGQKVEFLVSFYNNEISEKSEIFDDQFSVERPDGSNFTLKIRSTKLEDSAMYFCASSGMGQGVSEAFFGQGTRLTVV.

V usage is TRBV6-5 and J usage is TRBJ1-1, with a possible D match to TRBD1 (5 bases). This CDR3 contains 14 residues. The V gene lost 5 bases and the J gene lost 0 bases, with 10 bases spanning the gap. Germline values: CDR1 MNHEY, CDR2 SVGAGI. The chain's CDR3 is CASSMGGVNTEAFF. CDR3 in DNA: TGTGCCAGCAGTATGGGGGGGGTGAACACTGAAGCTTTCTTT.

A remark on this clone: In the same sample, other DNA sequences code for this CDR3. The chain is built from TRBV5-4 and TRBJ1-1, with D tentatively TRBD1 (5 bases). V lost 0 bases to trimming and J lost 0 bases, with 9 bases between them. CDR1 is SGHNT and CDR2 is YYREEE in the germline V gene (reference sequence). The CDR3 is made up of 15 amino acids. In DNA, the CDR3 is TGTGCCAGCAGCTTGGCGGGGGGGATGAACACTGAAGCTTTCTTT. This sequence encodes CASSLAGGMNTEAFF.

V is TRBV6-5 and J is TRBJ1-2; no clear D. Germline V lookup: CDR1 MNHEY, CDR2 SVGAGI. This CDR3 is 15 amino acids long. V lost 4 bases to trimming and J lost 0 bases, with 12 bases between them. CDR3 coding DNA: TGTGCCAGCAGTTCCTACACCGGAGCTAACTATGGCTACACCTTC. Translation gives CASSSYTGANYGYTF.

The rearrangement uses TRBV27 and TRBJ1-4; TRBD1 is a possible D gene (5 bases). Germline assignment: CDR1 MNHEY and CDR2 SMNVEV (reference sequence). The CDR3 loop spans 14 amino acids. V lost 6 bases and J lost 7, with 15 bases in between. The CDR3 DNA reads as TGTGCCAGCAGCGCAGGGCGGGAGCGTGAAAAACTGTTTTTT. Encoded protein: CASSAGREREKLFF.

The CDR3 protein is CATRPGKVGSNEQFF. The CDR3 DNA reads TGTGCCACCCGACCGGGAAAGGTTGGAAGTAATGAGCAGTTCTTC. This chain links TRBV6-5 with TRBJ2-1; possibly TRBD2 for D (5 bases). The CDR3 has 15 residues. CDR1 and CDR2 (germline): MNHEY, SVGAGI. V shed 10 bases and J shed 7 bases, with 23 bases lying between them.

The V gene is TRBV6-2 or TRBV6-3, the J gene TRBJ2-7; D remains ambiguous. The V gene lost 3 bases and the J gene lost 3 bases, with 6 bases spanning the gap. CDR1 and CDR2 (germline): MNHEY, SVGEGT. The CDR3 sequence is 12 residues long. The CDR3 reads CASSYQDYEQYF. As DNA, the CDR3 is TGTGCCAGCAGTTATCAGGACTACGAGCAGTACTTC.

This sequence joins TRBV18 and TRBJ1-5; 11 bases agree with TRBD1. Trimming removed 2 bases from V and 1 base from J; junction bases left unmatched: 7. The CDR3 is made up of 18 amino acids. Per the germline V gene, CDR1 is KGHSH and CDR2 is LQKENI. The CDR3 loop reads CASSPTRTGGGSNQPQHF. The CDR3 DNA follows: TGTGCCAGCTCACCAACCCGGACAGGGGGCGGAAGCAATCAGCCCCAGCATTTT.

The rearrangement joins TRBV18 to TRBJ2-5; 7 bases align to TRBD1. The CDR3 has 13 residues. Germline values: CDR1 KGHSH, CDR2 LQKENI. Trimming removed 6 bases from V and 2 bases from J; junction bases left unmatched: 3. Written as DNA, the CDR3 is TGTGCCAGCTCCGGGACAGTTCAAGAGACCCAGTACTTC. Protein sequence: CASSGTVQETQYF.

This clone was seen once. J is TRBJ1-1 and V is TRBV11-2, with D perhaps TRBD1 (5 bases). V shed 4 bases and J shed 4 bases, with 13 bases lying between them. Germline CDR1 is SGHAT and CDR2 is FQNNGV. This CDR3 contains 14 residues. The CDR3 DNA reads as TGTGCCAGCAGCTCAACCTCAGGGTCCACTGAAGCTTTCTTT. This gives the protein CASSSTSGSTEAFF. Combining the CDR3 with reference TRBV11-2 and TRBJ1-1 gives the whole variable domain EAGVAQSPRYKIIEKRQSVAFWCNPISGHATLYWYQQILGQGPKLLIQFQNNGVVDDSQLPKDRFSAERLKGVDSTLKIQPAKLEDSAVYLCASSSTSGSTEAFFGQGTRLTVV.

The V and J genes are TRBV11-1 and TRBJ2-2, with D unclear. CDR3 length equals 12 residues. The germline V and J ends were trimmed by 4 bases and 5 bases, with 5 bases remaining between them. Germline V gene data show CDR1 as SGHAT and CDR2 as FQDESV (reference sequence). In DNA, the CDR3 is TGTGCCAGCAGCTCCATGACCGGGGAGCTGTTTTTT. Residues: CASSSMTGELFF.

The gene calls are TRBV2 and TRBJ1-5; tentatively, D is TRBD1 (5 bases). This CDR3 comprises 16 residues. Trimming stripped 4 bases from V and 0 bases from J, with 13 bases between. CDR1 is SNHLY, CDR2 FYNNEI, per germline. CDR3 in DNA: TGTGCCAGCAGTGCGATGGCAGGGTTTAGCAATCAGCCCCAGCATTTT. It specifies CASSAMAGFSNQPQHF.

V is TRBV15 and J is TRBJ2-3; 8 bases agree with TRBD2. CDR1 is LNHNV, CDR2 YYDKDF, per germline (reference sequence). V gave up 8 bases and J gave up 2 bases; unmatched junction bases: 6. The CDR3 totals 14 residues. The CDR3 is CATAGGGNTDTQYF. CDR3 sequence (DNA): TGTGCCACCGCCGGCGGGGGGAACACAGATACGCAGTATTTT.